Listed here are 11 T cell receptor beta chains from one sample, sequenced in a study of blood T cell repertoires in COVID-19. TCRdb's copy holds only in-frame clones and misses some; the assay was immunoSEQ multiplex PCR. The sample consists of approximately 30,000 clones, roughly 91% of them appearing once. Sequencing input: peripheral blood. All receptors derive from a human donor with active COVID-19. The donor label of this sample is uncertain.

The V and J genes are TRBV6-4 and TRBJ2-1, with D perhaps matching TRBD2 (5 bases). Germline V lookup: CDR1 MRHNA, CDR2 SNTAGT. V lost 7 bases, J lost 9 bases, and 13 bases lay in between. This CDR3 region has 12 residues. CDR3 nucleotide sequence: TGTGCCAGCACCGACCCCCGGGGTGAGCAGTTCTTC. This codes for CASTDPRGEQFF.

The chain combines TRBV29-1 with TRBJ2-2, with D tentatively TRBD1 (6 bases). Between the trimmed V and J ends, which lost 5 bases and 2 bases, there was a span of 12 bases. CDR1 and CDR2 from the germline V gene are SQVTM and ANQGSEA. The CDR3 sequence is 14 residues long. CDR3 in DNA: TGCAGCGTTTCCGGGACAACTAACACCGGGGAGCTGTTTTTT. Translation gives CSVSGTTNTGELFF.

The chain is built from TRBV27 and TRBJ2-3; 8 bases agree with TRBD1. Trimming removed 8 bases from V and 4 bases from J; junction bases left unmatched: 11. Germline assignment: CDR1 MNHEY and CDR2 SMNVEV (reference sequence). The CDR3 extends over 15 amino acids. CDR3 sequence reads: CASSGQVREADTQYF. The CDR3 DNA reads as TGTGCCAGCTCGGGACAGGTCCGGGAAGCAGATACGCAGTATTTT.

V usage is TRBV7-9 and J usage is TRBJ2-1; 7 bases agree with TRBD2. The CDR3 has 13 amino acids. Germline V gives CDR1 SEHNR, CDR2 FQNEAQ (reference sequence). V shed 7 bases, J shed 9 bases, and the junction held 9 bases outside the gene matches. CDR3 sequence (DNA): TGTGCCAGCAACGGGAGGCATACAATTGAGCAGTTCTTC. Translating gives CASNGRHTIEQFF.

Written as DNA, the CDR3 is TGCGCCAGCAGCCAAGATAGCGGGGGGCCCTACGAGCAGTACTTC. It is translated as CASSQDSGGPYEQYF. V gene TRBV4-1 combines with J gene TRBJ2-7; 10 positions agree with TRBD2. The CDR3 is 15 amino acids. The V gene end was trimmed by 0 bases and the J gene end by 2 bases; junction bases not matched to a gene: 1. Germline V lookup: CDR1 MGHRA, CDR2 YSYEKL.

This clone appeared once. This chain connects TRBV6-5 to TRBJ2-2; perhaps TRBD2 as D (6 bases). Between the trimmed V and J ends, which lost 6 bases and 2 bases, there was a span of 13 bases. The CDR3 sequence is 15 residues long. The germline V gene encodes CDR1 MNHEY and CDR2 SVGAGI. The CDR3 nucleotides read TGTGCCAGCAGGACCGGGACTGATAACACCGGGGAGCTGTTTTTT. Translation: CASRTGTDNTGELFF.

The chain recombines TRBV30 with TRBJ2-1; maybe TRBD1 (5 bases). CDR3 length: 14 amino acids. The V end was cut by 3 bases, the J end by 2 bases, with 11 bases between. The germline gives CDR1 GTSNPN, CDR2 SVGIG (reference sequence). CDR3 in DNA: TGTGCCTGGAGCGTCAGGGTCCCCTACAATGAGCAGTTCTTC. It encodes CAWSVRVPYNEQFF.

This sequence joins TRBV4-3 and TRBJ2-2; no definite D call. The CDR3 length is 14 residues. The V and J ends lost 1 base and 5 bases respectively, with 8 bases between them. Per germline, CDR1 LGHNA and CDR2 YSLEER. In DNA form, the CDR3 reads TGCGCCAGCAGCCAAGCAGCGATAACCGGGGAGCTGTTTTTT. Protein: CASSQAAITGELFF.

CDR3 nucleotide sequence: TGTGCTAGTGGTTGGGGACAGGGGGCGCGGAATGAGCAGTTCTTC. Translated: CASGWGQGARNEQFF. The gene calls are TRBV12-5 and TRBJ2-1; TRBD1 aligns across 12 bases. The CDR3 extends over 15 amino acids. Germline CDR1 reads LGHNT; CDR2 reads FRNRAP. J lost 7 bases, V lost 4 bases, and 5 bases had no gene match.

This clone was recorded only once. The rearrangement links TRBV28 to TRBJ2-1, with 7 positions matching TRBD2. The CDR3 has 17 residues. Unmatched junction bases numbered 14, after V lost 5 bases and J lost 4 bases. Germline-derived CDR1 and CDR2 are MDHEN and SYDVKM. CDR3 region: CASSAPLGGGDYNEQFF. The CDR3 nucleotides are TGTGCCAGCAGTGCCCCCTTGGGGGGGGGAGATTACAATGAGCAGTTCTTC.

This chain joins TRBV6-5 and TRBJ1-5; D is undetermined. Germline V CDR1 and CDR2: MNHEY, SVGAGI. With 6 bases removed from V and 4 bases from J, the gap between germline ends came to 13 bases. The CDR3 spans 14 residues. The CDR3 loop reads CASSSAIGNQPQHF. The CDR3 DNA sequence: TGTGCCAGCAGCTCCGCAATCGGGAATCAGCCCCAGCATTTT.